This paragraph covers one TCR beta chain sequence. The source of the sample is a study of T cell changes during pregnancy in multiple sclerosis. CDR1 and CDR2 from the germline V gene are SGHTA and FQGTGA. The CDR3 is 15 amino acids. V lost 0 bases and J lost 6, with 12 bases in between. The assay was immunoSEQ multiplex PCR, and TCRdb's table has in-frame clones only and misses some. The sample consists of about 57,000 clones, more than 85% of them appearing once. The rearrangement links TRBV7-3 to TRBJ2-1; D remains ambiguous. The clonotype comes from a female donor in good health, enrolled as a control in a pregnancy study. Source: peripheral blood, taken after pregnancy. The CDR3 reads CASSLTGLGPNEQFF. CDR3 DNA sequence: TGTGCCAGCAGCTTAACGGGCCTTGGGCCCAATGAGCAGTTCTTC.